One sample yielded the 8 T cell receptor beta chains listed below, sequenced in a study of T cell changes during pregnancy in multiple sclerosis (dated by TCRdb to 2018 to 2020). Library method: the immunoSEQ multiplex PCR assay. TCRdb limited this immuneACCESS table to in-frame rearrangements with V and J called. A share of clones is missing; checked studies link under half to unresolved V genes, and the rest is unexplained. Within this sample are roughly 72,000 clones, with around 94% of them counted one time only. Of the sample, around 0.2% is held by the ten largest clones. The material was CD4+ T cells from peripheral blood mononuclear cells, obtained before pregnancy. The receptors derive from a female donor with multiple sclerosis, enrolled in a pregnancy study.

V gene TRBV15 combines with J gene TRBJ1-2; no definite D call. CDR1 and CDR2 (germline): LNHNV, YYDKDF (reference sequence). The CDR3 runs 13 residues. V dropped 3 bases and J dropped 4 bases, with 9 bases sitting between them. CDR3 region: CATSSEGLYGYTF. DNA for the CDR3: TGTGCCACCAGCAGCGAGGGTCTCTATGGCTACACCTTC.

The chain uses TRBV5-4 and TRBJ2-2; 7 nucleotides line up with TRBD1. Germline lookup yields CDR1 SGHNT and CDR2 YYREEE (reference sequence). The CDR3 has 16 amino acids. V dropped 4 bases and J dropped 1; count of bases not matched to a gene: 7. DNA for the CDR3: TGTGCCAGCAGCAGGGGACAGCCTAAGAACACCGGGGAGCTGTTTTTT. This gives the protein CASSRGQPKNTGELFF.

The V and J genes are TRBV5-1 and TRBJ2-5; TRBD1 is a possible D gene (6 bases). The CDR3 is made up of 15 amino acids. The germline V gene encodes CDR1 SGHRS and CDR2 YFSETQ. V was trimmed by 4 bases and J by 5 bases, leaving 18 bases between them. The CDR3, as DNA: TGCGCCAGCAGCCCGACTTTGACAGGTGGGGAGACCCAGTACTTC. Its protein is CASSPTLTGGETQYF.

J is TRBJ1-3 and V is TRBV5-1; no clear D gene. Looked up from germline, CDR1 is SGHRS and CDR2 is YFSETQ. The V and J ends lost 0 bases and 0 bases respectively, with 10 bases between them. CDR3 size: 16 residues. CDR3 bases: TGCGCCAGCAGCTTGGGGCAGGCCCTCTCTGGAAACACCATATATTTT. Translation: CASSLGQALSGNTIYF.

The CDR3 here is CASSPHRTGRNIQYF. Written as DNA, the CDR3 is TGTGCCAGCAGTCCCCACCGGACAGGAAGAAACATTCAGTACTTC. The rearrangement joins TRBV28 to TRBJ2-4; 7 positions agree with TRBD1. With 5 bases clipped from V and 6 bases from J, the junction kept 10 bases outside the gene matches. The CDR3 covers 15 residues. Germline lookup yields CDR1 MDHEN and CDR2 SYDVKM.

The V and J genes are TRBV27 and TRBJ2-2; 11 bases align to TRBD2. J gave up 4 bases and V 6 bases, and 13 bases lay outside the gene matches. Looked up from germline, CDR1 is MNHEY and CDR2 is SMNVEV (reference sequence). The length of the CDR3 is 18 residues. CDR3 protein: CASRATRGLAERTGELFF. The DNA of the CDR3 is TGTGCCAGCAGAGCTACCCGGGGACTAGCGGAGCGCACCGGGGAGCTGTTTTTT.

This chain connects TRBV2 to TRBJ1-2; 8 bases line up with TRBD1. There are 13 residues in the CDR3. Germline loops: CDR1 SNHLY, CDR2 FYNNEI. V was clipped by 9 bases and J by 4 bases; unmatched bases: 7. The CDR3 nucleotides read TGTGCCAGTACCTCCGGGACAGGCTATGGCTACACCTTC. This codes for CASTSGTGYGYTF.

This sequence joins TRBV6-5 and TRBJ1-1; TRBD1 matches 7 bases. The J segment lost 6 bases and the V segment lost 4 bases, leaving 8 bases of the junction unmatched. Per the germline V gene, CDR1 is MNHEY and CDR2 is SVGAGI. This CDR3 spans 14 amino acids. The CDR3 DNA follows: TGTGCCAGCAGTTCGCAGGGGGACGGGCCTGAAGCTTTCTTT. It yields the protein CASSSQGDGPEAFF.